This T cell receptor (beta chain) was identified in a study of cytomegalovirus exposure and HLA in healthy donors. Study-wide points: Judged likely to be a sequencing artifact was a cluster of highly shared sequence variants. Cytomegalovirus association was listed for about 160 TCR beta chains.

Researchers ran the PCR with 60 Vbeta and 13 Jbeta primers. Data came from immunoSEQ multiplex PCR; TCRdb stores just in-frame clones and leaves some out. The table lists under 35,000 clones, 62% of them singletons. Although they were nominally healthy when sampled, donors likely had unrecorded immune exposures. Concerning this clone: Its antigen is currently unknown.

From germline, CDR1 is SGHNT and CDR2 YYREEE (reference sequence). This CDR3 region has 15 residues. V was clipped by 4 bases and J by 3 bases; unmatched bases: 8. The J gene is TRBJ1-1, the V gene TRBV5-4; TRBD1 matches at 8 bases. The source of this sequence is a male donor in good health and CMV-seropositive. The specimen sequenced was PBMCs. The CDR3 bases are TGTGCCAGCAGCCGGACAGGGAATGGGGACACTGAAGCTTTCTTT. As protein: CASSRTGNGDTEAFF.